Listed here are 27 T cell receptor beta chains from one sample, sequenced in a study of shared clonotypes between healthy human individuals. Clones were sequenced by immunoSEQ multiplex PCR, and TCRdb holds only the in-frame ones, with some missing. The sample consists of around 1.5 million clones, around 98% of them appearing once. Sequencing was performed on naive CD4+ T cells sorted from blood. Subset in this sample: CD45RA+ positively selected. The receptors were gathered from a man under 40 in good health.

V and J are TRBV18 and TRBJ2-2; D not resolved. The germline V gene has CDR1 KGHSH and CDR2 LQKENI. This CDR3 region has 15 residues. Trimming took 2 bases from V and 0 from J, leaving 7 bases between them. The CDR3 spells CASSPSLANTGELFF. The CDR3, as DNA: TGTGCCAGCTCACCATCACTTGCGAACACCGGGGAGCTGTTTTTT.

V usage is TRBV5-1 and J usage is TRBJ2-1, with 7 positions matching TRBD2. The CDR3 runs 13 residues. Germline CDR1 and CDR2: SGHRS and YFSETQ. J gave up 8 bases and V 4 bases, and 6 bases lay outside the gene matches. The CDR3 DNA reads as TGCGCCAGCAGCCCCGGACTAGACCATGAGCAGTTCTTC. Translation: CASSPGLDHEQFF.

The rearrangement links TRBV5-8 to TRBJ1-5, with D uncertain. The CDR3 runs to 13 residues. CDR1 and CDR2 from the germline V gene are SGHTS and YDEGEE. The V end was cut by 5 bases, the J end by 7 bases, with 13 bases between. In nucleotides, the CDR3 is TGTGCCAGCAGACTAGAGGTGAGCCAGCCCCAGCATTTT. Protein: CASRLEVSQPQHF.

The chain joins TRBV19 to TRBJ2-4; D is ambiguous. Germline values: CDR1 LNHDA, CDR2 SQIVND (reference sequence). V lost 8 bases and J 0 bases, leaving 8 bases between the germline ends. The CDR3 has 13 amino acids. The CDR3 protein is CASSERAKNIQYF. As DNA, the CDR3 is TGTGCCAGTTCCGAAAGAGCCAAAAACATTCAGTACTTC.

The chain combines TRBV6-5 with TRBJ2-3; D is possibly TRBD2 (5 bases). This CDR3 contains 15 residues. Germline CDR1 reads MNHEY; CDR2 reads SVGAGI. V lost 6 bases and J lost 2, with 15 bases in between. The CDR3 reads CASRTLWGVTDTQYF. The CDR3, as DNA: TGTGCCAGCAGAACCCTCTGGGGAGTCACAGATACGCAGTATTTT.

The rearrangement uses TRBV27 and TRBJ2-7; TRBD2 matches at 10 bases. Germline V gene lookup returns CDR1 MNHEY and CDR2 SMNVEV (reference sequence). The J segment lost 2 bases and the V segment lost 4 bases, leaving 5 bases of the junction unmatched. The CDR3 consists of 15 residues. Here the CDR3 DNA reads TGTGCCAGCAGTTGGTCCCTAGCGGGAGCCTACGAGCAGTACTTC. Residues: CASSWSLAGAYEQYF.

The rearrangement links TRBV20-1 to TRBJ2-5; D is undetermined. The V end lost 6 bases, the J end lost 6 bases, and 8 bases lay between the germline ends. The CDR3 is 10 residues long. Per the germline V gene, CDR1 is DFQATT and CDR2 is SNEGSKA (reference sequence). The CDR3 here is CSAQAQTQYF. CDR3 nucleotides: TGCAGTGCGCAGGCGCAGACCCAGTACTTC.

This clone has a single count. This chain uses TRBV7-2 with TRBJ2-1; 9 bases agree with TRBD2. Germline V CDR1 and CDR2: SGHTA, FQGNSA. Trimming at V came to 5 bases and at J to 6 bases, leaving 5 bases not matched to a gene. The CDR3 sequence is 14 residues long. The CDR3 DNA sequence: TGTGCCAGCAGCCGGTGGACTAGCGTCAATGAGCAGTTCTTC. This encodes CASSRWTSVNEQFF.

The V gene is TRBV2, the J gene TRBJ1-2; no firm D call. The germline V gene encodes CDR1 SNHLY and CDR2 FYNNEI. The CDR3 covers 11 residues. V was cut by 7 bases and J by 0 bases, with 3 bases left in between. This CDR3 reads CASTANYGYTF. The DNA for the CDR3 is TGTGCCAGCACCGCTAACTATGGCTACACCTTC.

This chain's CDR3 is CASSLVPGSTYEQYF. The CDR3 nucleotides are TGTGCCAGCAGCTTAGTACCGGGTAGTACCTACGAGCAGTACTTC. This sequence joins TRBV11-1 and TRBJ2-7; unclear D gene. V was shortened by 1 base and J by 2 bases, with 12 bases between the two germline ends. The length of the CDR3 is 15 residues. Germline CDR1 SGHAT, CDR2 FQDESV (reference sequence).

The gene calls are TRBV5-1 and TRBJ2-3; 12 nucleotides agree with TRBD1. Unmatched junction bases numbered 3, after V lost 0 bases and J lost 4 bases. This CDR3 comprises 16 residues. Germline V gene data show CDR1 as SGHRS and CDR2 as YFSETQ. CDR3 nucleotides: TGCGCCAGCAGCTTGGCCGGGACAGGGGGCGCAGATACGCAGTATTTT. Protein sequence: CASSLAGTGGADTQYF.

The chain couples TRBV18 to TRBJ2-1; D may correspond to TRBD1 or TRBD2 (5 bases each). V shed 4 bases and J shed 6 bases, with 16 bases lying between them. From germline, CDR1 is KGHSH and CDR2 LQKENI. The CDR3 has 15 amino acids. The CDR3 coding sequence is TGTGCCAGCTCACTACTAGGGGAGAGATTCAATGAGCAGTTCTTC. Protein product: CASSLLGERFNEQFF.

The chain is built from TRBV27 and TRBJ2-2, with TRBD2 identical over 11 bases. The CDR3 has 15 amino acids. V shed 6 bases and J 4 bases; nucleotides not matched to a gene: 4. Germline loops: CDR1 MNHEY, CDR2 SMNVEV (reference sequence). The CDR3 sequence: CASRGLAAPTGELFF. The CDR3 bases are TGTGCCAGCAGGGGACTAGCGGCACCCACCGGGGAGCTGTTTTTT.

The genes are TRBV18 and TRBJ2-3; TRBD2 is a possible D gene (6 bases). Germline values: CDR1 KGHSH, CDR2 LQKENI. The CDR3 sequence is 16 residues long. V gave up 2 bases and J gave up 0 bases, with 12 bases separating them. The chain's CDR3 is CASSPTGTPSTDTQYF. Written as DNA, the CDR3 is TGTGCCAGCTCACCAACCGGGACTCCTAGCACAGATACGCAGTATTTT. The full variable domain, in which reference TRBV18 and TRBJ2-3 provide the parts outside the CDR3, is NAGVMQNPRHLVRRRGQEARLRCSPMKGHSHVYWYRQLPEEGLKFMVYLQKENIIDESGMPKERFSAEFPKEGPSILRIQQVVRGDSAAYFCASSPTGTPSTDTQYFGPGTRLTVL.

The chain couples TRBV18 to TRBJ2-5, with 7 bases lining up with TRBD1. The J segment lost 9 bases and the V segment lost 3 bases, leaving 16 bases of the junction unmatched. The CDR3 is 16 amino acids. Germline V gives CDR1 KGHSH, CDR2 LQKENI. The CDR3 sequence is CASSPRTGPLPLPQYF. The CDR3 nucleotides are TGTGCCAGCTCACCCCGGACAGGACCCCTCCCCTTGCCCCAGTACTTC.

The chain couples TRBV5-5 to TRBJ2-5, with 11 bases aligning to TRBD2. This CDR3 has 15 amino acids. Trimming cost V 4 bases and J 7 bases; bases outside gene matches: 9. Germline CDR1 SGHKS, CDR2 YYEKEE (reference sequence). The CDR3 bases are TGTGCCAGCAGCGTGACTAGCGGGACCCCCGGGACCCAGTACTTC. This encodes CASSVTSGTPGTQYF.

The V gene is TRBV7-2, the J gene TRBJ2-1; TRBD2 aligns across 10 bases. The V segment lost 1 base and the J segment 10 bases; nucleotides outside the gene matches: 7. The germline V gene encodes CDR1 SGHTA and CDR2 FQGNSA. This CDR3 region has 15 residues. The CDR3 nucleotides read TGTGCCAGCAGCTTAGGGGGACTAGCGTCCGAAGAGCAGTTCTTC. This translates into CASSLGGLASEEQFF.

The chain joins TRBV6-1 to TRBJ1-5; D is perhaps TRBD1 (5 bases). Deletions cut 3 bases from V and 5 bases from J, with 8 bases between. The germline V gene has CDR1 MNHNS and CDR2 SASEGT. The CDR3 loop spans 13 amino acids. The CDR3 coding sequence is TGTGCCAGCAGTGACCAAGGGGATCAGCCCCAGCATTTT. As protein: CASSDQGDQPQHF.

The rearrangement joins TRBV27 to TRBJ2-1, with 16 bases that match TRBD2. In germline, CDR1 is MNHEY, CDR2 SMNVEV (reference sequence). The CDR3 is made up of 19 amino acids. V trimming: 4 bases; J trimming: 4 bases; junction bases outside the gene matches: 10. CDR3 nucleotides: TGTGCCAGCAGTTACCGGGGGACTAGCGGGAGGGCCTATTACAATGAGCAGTTCTTC. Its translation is CASSYRGTSGRAYYNEQFF.

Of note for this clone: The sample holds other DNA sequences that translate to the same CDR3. The CDR3 loop reads CASSPGTSDEQFF. CDR3 nucleotides: TGTGCCAGCTCACCAGGAACTAGCGATGAGCAGTTCTTC. This chain connects TRBV18 to TRBJ2-1; 7 bases fit TRBD2. CDR1 and CDR2 from the germline V gene are KGHSH and LQKENI. J was trimmed by 8 bases and V by 2 bases; bases with no gene match: 3. The CDR3 is 13 amino acids.

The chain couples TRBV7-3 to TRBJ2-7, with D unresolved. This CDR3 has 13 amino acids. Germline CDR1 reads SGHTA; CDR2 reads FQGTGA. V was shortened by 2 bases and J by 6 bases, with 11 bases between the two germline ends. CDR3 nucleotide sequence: TGTGCCAGCAGCTTACGGCCCCCGAGCGAGCAGTACTTC. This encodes CASSLRPPSEQYF.

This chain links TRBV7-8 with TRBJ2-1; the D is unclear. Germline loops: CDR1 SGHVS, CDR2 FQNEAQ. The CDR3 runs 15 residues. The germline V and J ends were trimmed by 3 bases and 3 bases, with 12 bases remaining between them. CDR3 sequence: CASSFGRQLYNEQFF. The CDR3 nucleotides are TGTGCCAGCAGCTTCGGGCGCCAGCTCTACAATGAGCAGTTCTTC. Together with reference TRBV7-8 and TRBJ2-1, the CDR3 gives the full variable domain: GAGVSQSPRYKVAKRGQDVALRCDPISGHVSLFWYQQALGQGPEFLTYFQNEAQLDKSGLPSDRFFAERPEGSVSTLKIQRTQQEDSAVYLCASSFGRQLYNEQFFGPGTRLTVL.

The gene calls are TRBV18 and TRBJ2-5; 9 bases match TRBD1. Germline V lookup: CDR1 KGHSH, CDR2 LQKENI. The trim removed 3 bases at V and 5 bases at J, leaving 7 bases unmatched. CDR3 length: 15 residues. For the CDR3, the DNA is TGTGCCAGCTCACCGCGGACAGGGGTTAAGGAGACCCAGTACTTC. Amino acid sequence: CASSPRTGVKETQYF. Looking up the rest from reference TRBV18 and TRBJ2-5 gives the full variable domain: NAGVMQNPRHLVRRRGQEARLRCSPMKGHSHVYWYRQLPEEGLKFMVYLQKENIIDESGMPKERFSAEFPKEGPSILRIQQVVRGDSAAYFCASSPRTGVKETQYFGPGTRLLVL.

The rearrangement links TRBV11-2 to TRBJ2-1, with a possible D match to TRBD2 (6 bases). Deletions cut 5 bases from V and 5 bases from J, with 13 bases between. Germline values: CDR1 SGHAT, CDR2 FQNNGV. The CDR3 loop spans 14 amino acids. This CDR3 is CASSGGERDNEQFF. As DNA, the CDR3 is TGTGCCAGCAGCGGGGGTGAGCGGGACAATGAGCAGTTCTTC.

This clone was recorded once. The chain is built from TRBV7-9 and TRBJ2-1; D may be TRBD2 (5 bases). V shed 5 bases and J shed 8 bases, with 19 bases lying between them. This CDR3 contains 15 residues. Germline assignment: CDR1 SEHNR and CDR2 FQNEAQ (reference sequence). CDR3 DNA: TGTGCCAGCAGCCGGGCCGGGGAAGGAGGAGATGAGCAGTTCTTC. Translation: CASSRAGEGGDEQFF.

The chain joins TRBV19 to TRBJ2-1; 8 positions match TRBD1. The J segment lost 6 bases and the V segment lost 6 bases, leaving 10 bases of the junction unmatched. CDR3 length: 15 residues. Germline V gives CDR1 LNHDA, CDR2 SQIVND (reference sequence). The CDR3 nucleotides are TGTGCCAGTAGACCCCGGACAGGGTGGGGCAATGAGCAGTTCTTC. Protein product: CASRPRTGWGNEQFF.

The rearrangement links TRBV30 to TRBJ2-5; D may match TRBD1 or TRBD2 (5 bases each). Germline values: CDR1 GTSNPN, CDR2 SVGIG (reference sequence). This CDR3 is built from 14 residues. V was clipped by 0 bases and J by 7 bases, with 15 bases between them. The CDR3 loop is CAWSVGVEGRTQYF. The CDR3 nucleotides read TGTGCCTGGAGTGTGGGGGTTGAGGGAAGGACCCAGTACTTC.